The present TCR beta chain was sequenced within a study of Ad26.COV2.S vaccination and SARS-CoV-2 variants. On the study more broadly: As a participant in COV1001, the donor was in the Ad26.COV2.S trial arm. Intramuscular Ad26.COV2.S at 5x10^10 or 1x10^11 viral particles.

This CDR3 comprises 17 residues. CDR1 SGHRS and CDR2 YFSETQ come from the germline V gene. V lost 3 bases and J lost 0; bases outside the gene matches: 8. Method: immunoSEQ multiplex PCR; TCRdb's copy keeps in-frame clones and lacks some. The sample holds 400,000 to 450,000 clones, over 80% seen once. Treatment in this sample: 15 to 20 received Ad26.COV2.S at low or high dose, single or two shots; 5 received placebo; per-sample allocation not given. The study sampled participants on day 63 after the first vaccine or placebo injection. The sample holds one count of this clone. Its antigen is not known. General study points: Using TCR breadth and depth analyses may have led to underestimated total T cell responses. Higher spike-specific TCR breadth was found in vaccine recipients than in placebo recipients.

The chain has TRBV5-1 and TRBJ2-2, with 7 bases lining up with TRBD1. Specimen: peripheral blood, collected in a trial of Ad26.COV2.S vaccine versus placebo. The TCR originated in a person aged 18-60 years who received the Ad26.COV2.S COVID-19 vaccine or a placebo. Written as DNA, the CDR3 is TGCGCCAGCAGCTGGGGGTGGACAGGCGCGAACACCGGGGAGCTGTTTTTT. Its protein product is CASSWGWTGANTGELFF.